These T cell receptor beta chains were read from a single sample in a study of T cell responses to AZD1222 COVID-19 vaccine. Assay used: immunoSEQ multiplex PCR; TCRdb lists only in-frame clones, some missing. The data show under 150,000 clones, with 75% to 90% seen just once and about 4% held by the top ten. The sample was peripheral blood, taken on day 0 of MenACWY control vaccination. The receptors were sampled from an adult in good health. CDR3s include the opening cysteine and the closing phenylalanine or tryptophan. D genes are given only for firm matches.

>TRBV7-9|TRBJ1-6|.
CASSSRTENSPLHF
>TRBV10-2|TRBJ1-1|.
CASSESGQMNTEAFF
>TRBV29-1|TRBJ2-5|.
CSVEVLDSARETQYF
>TRBV13|TRBJ1-1|.
CASTPPEGGGEAFF
>TRBV18|TRBJ1-2|.
CASSPDRSSGYTF
>TRBV7-2|TRBJ1-2|.
CASSSVAGRVYGYTF
>TRBV28|TRBJ1-2|.
CASSTSSGTPPYGYTF
>TRBV4-2|TRBJ1-2|.
CASSRGDVYGYTF
>TRBV25-1|TRBJ1-4|.
CASSEGSGYEGEKLFF
>TRBV12-3/TRBV12-4|TRBJ1-1|.
CASSLARVGEAFF
>TRBV11-1|TRBJ2-2|TRBD1
CASSHGQGIAGELFF
>TRBV11-2|TRBJ1-1|.
CASQESGRKAFF